The TCR beta chain described here comes from a study of blood T cell repertoires in COVID-19. In the study overall: There were acute and convalescent COVID-19 samples, and they came from the United States, Italy and Spain. Sample material is recorded as cDNA or gDNA derived from T cells, B-cell-depleted T cells, or PBMCs.

In the authors' workflow: Estimation of nucleated cell counts relied on the amplification of reference gene primers. Clones were sequenced by immunoSEQ multiplex PCR, and TCRdb holds only the in-frame ones, with some missing. The V and J calls and clone size come from that table; D and trimming were worked out from the DNA. In the table there are 300,000 or so clones, approximately 88% of which are singletons. This CDR3 contains 15 residues. Trimming shortened V by 5 bases and J by 0 bases, and 11 bases separated the two germline ends. Germline loops: CDR1 SGHRS, CDR2 YFSETQ. The sequencing sample was made of peripheral blood. The chain links TRBV5-1 to TRBJ2-2; a possible D gene is TRBD1 (5 bases). The receptor comes from a woman younger than 45 who had recovered from COVID-19. The CDR3 loop is CASSTTRANTGELFF. CDR3 bases: TGCGCCAGCAGTACAACCAGGGCGAACACCGGGGAGCTGTTTTTT. The full variable domain, rest sourced from reference TRBV5-1 and TRBJ2-2, is KAGVTQTPRYLIKTRGQQVTLSCSPISGHRSVSWYQQTPGQGLQFLFEYFSETQRNKGNFPGRFSGRQFSNSRSEMNVSTLELGDSALYLCASSTTRANTGELFFGEGSRLTVL.